Shown below are 25 T cell receptor beta chains from a single sample sequenced in a study of T cell responses to AZD1222 COVID-19 vaccine. Here immunoSEQ multiplex PCR was the method, and the copy in TCRdb shows in-frame clones only, minus some. The sample consists of about 130,000 clones, 90% to 95% of them appearing once. The sequenced sample was peripheral blood, obtained on day 0 of AZD1222 vaccination. The receptors come from an adult in good health.

The chain joins TRBV4-2 to TRBJ2-7; 8 bases match TRBD2. This CDR3 comprises 15 residues. The V gene end was trimmed by 1 base and the J gene end by 9 bases; junction bases not matched to a gene: 11. Germline V gene data show CDR1 as LGHNA and CDR2 as YNFKEQ. CDR3 bases: TGTGCCAGCAGCCAAGGAGGACTAGCCTTAGATGTGCAGTACTTC. Protein sequence: CASSQGGLALDVQYF.

The chain carries TRBV2 and TRBJ1-6; 7 positions agree with TRBD1. The V segment lost 4 bases and the J segment 7 bases; nucleotides outside the gene matches: 4. Germline CDR1 is SNHLY and CDR2 is FYNNEI. CDR3 length: 14 residues. The CDR3 spells CASSGQGGNSPLHF. Written as DNA, the CDR3 is TGTGCCAGCAGTGGACAGGGCGGCAATTCACCCCTCCACTTT.

This clone was seen a few times. The CDR3 sequence: CASSLGLAVGGVTGELFF. The CDR3 nucleotides read TGTGCCAGCAGTTTGGGACTAGCGGTCGGTGGAGTCACCGGGGAGCTGTTTTTT. The chain carries TRBV28 and TRBJ2-2; 11 nucleotides align to TRBD2. The CDR3 contains 18 residues. Trimming took 3 bases from V and 4 from J; bases not matched to a gene: 10. CDR1 is MDHEN, CDR2 SYDVKM, per germline.

The rearrangement joins TRBV28 to TRBJ1-1; 7 bases map to TRBD1. Germline assignment: CDR1 MDHEN and CDR2 SYDVKM. The CDR3 extends over 16 amino acids. Trimming at V came to 4 bases and at J to 1 base, leaving 9 bases not matched to a gene. The CDR3: CASSSASTGKNTEAFF. DNA of the CDR3: TGTGCCAGCAGTTCAGCTTCGACAGGGAAGAACACTGAAGCTTTCTTT.

The V call is TRBV6-6, the J call TRBJ2-7, with 9 bases fitting TRBD1. Per germline, CDR1 MNHNY and CDR2 SVGAGI (reference sequence). The CDR3 loop spans 14 amino acids. V gave up 5 bases and J gave up 2 bases; unmatched junction bases: 4. The CDR3 DNA is TGTGCCAGCAGTCCCCGACAGGGGGCCTACGAGCAGTACTTC. As protein: CASSPRQGAYEQYF.

The chain couples TRBV2 to TRBJ2-1, with 8 nucleotides matching TRBD2. Germline V gives CDR1 SNHLY, CDR2 FYNNEI. V shed 6 bases, J shed 9 bases, and the junction held 22 bases outside the gene matches. The CDR3 runs to 18 residues. The CDR3 nucleotides read TGTGCCAGCAGAGGACCGGGACTAGGGGCTGCGGGGCGGTCTGAGCAGTTCTTC. Amino acid sequence: CASRGPGLGAAGRSEQFF. Using reference TRBV2 and TRBJ2-1 for the parts outside the CDR3, the full variable domain is EPEVTQTPSHQVTQMGQEVILRCVPISNHLYFYWYRQILGQKVEFLVSFYNNEISEKSEIFDDQFSVERPDGSNFTLKIRSTKLEDSAMYFCASRGPGLGAAGRSEQFFGPGTRLTVL.

The count of this clone is one. The chain is built from TRBV5-1 and TRBJ2-6; no clear D. Per the germline V gene, CDR1 is SGHRS and CDR2 is YFSETQ. Trimming stripped 7 bases from V and 0 bases from J, with 5 bases between. The CDR3 contains 13 residues. CDR3 DNA sequence: TGCGCCAGCTGGGACTCTGGGGCCAACGTCCTGACTTTC. It specifies CASWDSGANVLTF.

The chain uses TRBV27 and TRBJ2-7; 7 bases line up with TRBD1. CDR1 is MNHEY and CDR2 is SMNVEV in the germline V gene (reference sequence). There are 14 residues in the CDR3. After removal of 6 bases from V and 6 bases from J, the junction contained 11 bases not matched to a gene. In DNA form, the CDR3 reads TGTGCCAGCAGACCCGGGACAGCTACTTCCGAGCAGTACTTC. Its translation: CASRPGTATSEQYF.

V is TRBV6-6 and J is TRBJ2-7; 10 bases agree with TRBD2. Germline-derived CDR1 and CDR2 are MNHNY and SVGAGI (reference sequence). The CDR3 length is 16 residues. V gave up 4 bases and J gave up 2 bases; unmatched junction bases: 8. This chain's CDR3 is CASSSGTSVSPYEQYF. The DNA for the CDR3 is TGTGCCAGCAGTTCCGGGACTAGCGTTTCGCCCTACGAGCAGTACTTC.

The rearrangement joins TRBV20-1 to TRBJ2-7; 8 nucleotides align to TRBD2. This CDR3 comprises 14 residues. V was clipped by 3 bases and J by 3 bases; unmatched bases: 7. CDR1 is DFQATT, CDR2 SNEGSKA, per germline (reference sequence). CDR3 sequence: CSASSSGRGYEQYF. In nucleotides, the CDR3 is TGCAGTGCTAGTAGCAGCGGGAGAGGCTACGAGCAGTACTTC.

The chain links TRBV5-5 to TRBJ2-1; D gene ambiguous. V lost 5 bases, J lost 9 bases, and 9 bases lay in between. The length of the CDR3 is 11 residues. From germline, CDR1 is SGHKS and CDR2 YYEKEE (reference sequence). The CDR3 is CASSTPGEQFF. The CDR3 DNA is TGTGCCAGCAGTACGCCCGGTGAGCAGTTCTTC.

The rearrangement uses TRBV7-2 and TRBJ2-3; D is unclear. The CDR3 runs to 16 residues. V lost 5 bases to trimming and J lost 0 bases, with 15 bases between them. Germline CDR1 reads SGHTA; CDR2 reads FQGNSA. The CDR3 loop is CASSGDLSPSTDTQYF. CDR3 nucleotides: TGTGCCAGCAGCGGAGATCTCTCTCCGAGCACAGATACGCAGTATTTT.

The chain recombines TRBV7-9 with TRBJ1-6; D gene uncertain. Deletions cut 1 base from V and 8 bases from J, with 21 bases between. The CDR3 has 18 residues. The germline CDR1 and CDR2 sequences are SEHNR and FQNEAQ (reference sequence). This CDR3 is CASSLGRAGIPSDSPLHF. The DNA of the CDR3 is TGTGCCAGCAGCTTAGGGCGCGCCGGGATCCCTTCCGATTCACCCCTCCACTTT.

This clone was seen a single time. The V gene is TRBV12-3 or TRBV12-4, the J gene TRBJ1-2, with D perhaps TRBD1 (6 bases). Trimming took 3 bases from V and 6 from J, leaving 11 bases between them. This CDR3 has 13 residues. CDR3 residues: CASSFSGADGYTF. CDR3 sequence (DNA): TGTGCCAGCAGTTTCTCGGGGGCTGATGGCTACACCTTC.

The chain uses TRBV4-3 and TRBJ2-2, with 9 bases matching TRBD2. V dropped 4 bases and J dropped 7; count of bases not matched to a gene: 10. Germline assignment: CDR1 LGHNA and CDR2 YSLEER. The CDR3 has 16 amino acids. The CDR3 DNA reads as TGCGCCAGCAGCCCGCGAGCCAGCGGGAGGATCGGGGAGCTGTTTTTT. Protein sequence: CASSPRASGRIGELFF.

V gene TRBV5-1 combines with J gene TRBJ1-2; 10 bases are a match to TRBD1. The germline V gene encodes CDR1 SGHRS and CDR2 YFSETQ. The CDR3 is made up of 14 amino acids. After removal of 0 bases from V and 5 bases from J, the junction contained 1 base not matched to a gene. CDR3 sequence: CASSLADRGYGYTF. The CDR3 DNA reads TGCGCCAGCAGCTTGGCGGACAGGGGGTATGGCTACACCTTC.

This chain links TRBV19 with TRBJ1-1; weak D call: TRBD1 (6 bases). The length of the CDR3 is 14 residues. Germline CDR1 is LNHDA and CDR2 is SQIVND (reference sequence). V lost 6 bases, J lost 1 base, and 12 bases lay in between. The chain's CDR3 is CASSPGQPNTEAFF. CDR3 nucleotide sequence: TGTGCCAGTAGCCCGGGACAACCGAACACTGAAGCTTTCTTT.

The CDR3 spells CASSLVDRGTGELFF. The DNA of the CDR3 is TGTGCCAGCAGTTTAGTGGACAGGGGTACCGGGGAGCTGTTTTTT. The V call is TRBV28, the J call TRBJ2-2; TRBD1 aligns across 9 bases. The trim removed 2 bases at V and 5 bases at J, leaving 3 bases unmatched. From germline, CDR1 is MDHEN and CDR2 SYDVKM. This CDR3 contains 15 residues. Complete variable domain (other parts from reference TRBV28 and TRBJ2-2): DVKVTQSSRYLVKRTGEKVFLECVQDMDHENMFWYRQDPGLGLRLIYFSYDVKMKEKGDIPEGYSVSREKKERFSLILESASTNQTSMYLCASSLVDRGTGELFFGEGSRLTVL.

This clone came up once. The rearrangement uses TRBV19 and TRBJ2-2, with a tentative D call TRBD1 (6 bases). The V end lost 5 bases, the J end lost 4 bases, and 14 bases lay between the germline ends. The CDR3 has 15 residues. Germline V gives CDR1 LNHDA, CDR2 SQIVND (reference sequence). The CDR3, as DNA: TGTGCCAGTAGTCCATTGACAGGCCCCACCGGGGAGCTGTTTTTT. Translation: CASSPLTGPTGELFF.

The CDR3 is CASSAGGSRTKNIQYF. For the CDR3, the DNA is TGTGCCAGCAGCGCAGGGGGCTCTAGGACCAAAAACATTCAGTACTTC. The chain employs TRBV9 and TRBJ2-4, with 8 bases aligning to TRBD1. The CDR3 extends over 16 amino acids. Germline V gives CDR1 SGDLS, CDR2 YYNGEE. V dropped 3 bases and J dropped 2; count of bases not matched to a gene: 7.

The V and J genes are TRBV27 and TRBJ2-7; 7 bases align to TRBD1. The CDR3 length is 16 residues. Unmatched junction bases numbered 11, after V lost 6 bases and J lost 0 bases. The germline V gene encodes CDR1 MNHEY and CDR2 SMNVEV (reference sequence). The CDR3: CASSSQGTRASYEQYF. CDR3 coding DNA: TGTGCCAGCAGCTCACAGGGGACGAGAGCCTCCTACGAGCAGTACTTC.

In DNA form, the CDR3 reads TGTGCCAGTGGGACTAGCGTCTACAATGAGCAGTTCTTC. It encodes CASGTSVYNEQFF. J is TRBJ2-1 and V is TRBV19; the match to TRBD2 covers 10 bases. This CDR3 region has 13 residues. CDR1 LNHDA and CDR2 SQIVND come from the germline V gene (reference sequence). Trimming removed 8 bases from V and 3 bases from J; junction bases left unmatched: 1. Variable domain in full (rest from reference TRBV19 and TRBJ2-1): DGGITQSPKYLFRKEGQNVTLSCEQNLNHDAMYWYRQDPGQGLRLIYYSQIVNDFQKGDIAEGYSVSREKKESFPLTVTSAQKNPTAFYLCASGTSVYNEQFFGPGTRLTVL.

The chain uses TRBV24-1 and TRBJ2-1; 9 nucleotides align to TRBD2. This CDR3 is 16 amino acids long. After removal of 3 bases from V and 1 base from J, the junction contained 3 bases not matched to a gene. Germline lookup yields CDR1 KGHDR and CDR2 SFDVKD. CDR3 nucleotides: TGTGCCACCAGTGATCAGCGGGAGGTTTCCTACAATGAGCAGTTCTTC. It yields the protein CATSDQREVSYNEQFF.

CDR3 protein: CSASHGLDGYTF. The CDR3 nucleotides read TGCAGTGCTAGTCACGGTTTGGATGGCTACACCTTC. V usage is TRBV20-1 and J usage is TRBJ1-2; D unresolved. V was clipped by 3 bases and J by 6 bases, with 11 bases between them. Germline V lookup: CDR1 DFQATT, CDR2 SNEGSKA (reference sequence). The CDR3 is 12 residues long.

The sample holds a few counts of this clone. The chain uses TRBV5-1 and TRBJ2-7; D is ambiguous. This CDR3 is 11 amino acids long. Germline CDR1 reads SGHRS; CDR2 reads YFSETQ. V was pared by 5 bases and J by 0 bases, with 3 bases between. The CDR3 reads CASRNSYEQYF. CDR3 bases: TGCGCCAGCAGAAACTCCTACGAGCAGTACTTC. The full variable domain, its missing parts supplied by reference TRBV5-1 and TRBJ2-7, is KAGVTQTPRYLIKTRGQQVTLSCSPISGHRSVSWYQQTPGQGLQFLFEYFSETQRNKGNFPGRFSGRQFSNSRSEMNVSTLELGDSALYLCASRNSYEQYFGPGTRLTVT.